This paragraph covers one T cell receptor (beta chain) sequence. Its target is unknown. This entry belongs to a study of T cells in Graves' hyperthyroidism and ophthalmopathy. Overall study findings and caveats: Researchers found most expanded thyroid clonotypes above 0.001 in blood as well. In simple terms, a model built on 13 V-J features told ophthalmopathy apart from stable hyperthyroidism. Model output signaled ophthalmopathy a median 6.5 months ahead of onset.

Researchers amplified the TCR beta CDR3 regions from RNA transcripts. First-round RT-PCR targeting the TCR CDR3 was performed with the HTBI primer set. One entry per CDR3 protein, called by TCRdb with MiXCR from the multiplex PCR reads. The sample shows hundreds of thousands of distinct CDR3 sequences, less than 45% of them seen only once. V was pared by 3 bases and J by 4 bases, with 12 bases between. CDR1 SQVTM and CDR2 ANQGSEA come from the germline V gene. The CDR3 is 14 residues long. The TCR comes from an adult man with Graves' disease, either hyperthyroidism or ophthalmopathy (not recorded which). The V and J genes are TRBV29-1 and TRBJ2-2, with D hard to call. What was sequenced was peripheral blood or thyroid tissue (not recorded which). CDR3 sequence (DNA): TGCAGCGTTGATGGTGGGCTGGGCACCGGGGAGCTGTTTTTT. It specifies CSVDGGLGTGELFF.